This TCR beta chain was documented in a study of blood T cell repertoires in COVID-19. On the study more broadly: Acute-phase and convalescent COVID-19 samples originated in the United States, Italy and Spain.

Generated by immunoSEQ multiplex PCR, the TCRdb table keeps only in-frame clones and is missing some. The sample lists about 88,000 clones, more than 75% seen once, with about 14% in the top ten. The V segment lost 7 bases and the J segment 5 bases; nucleotides outside the gene matches: 9. CDR3 length equals 16 residues. Germline CDR1 reads MDHEN; CDR2 reads SYDVKM. This chain connects TRBV28 to TRBJ2-3; TRBD2 aligns across 13 bases. Sequenced input: peripheral blood. The TCR sequence derives from a woman aged 65 to 85 with acute or convalescent COVID-19. CDR3 in amino acids: CASTTTSGGAKDTQYF. CDR3 nucleotide sequence: TGTGCCAGCACTACTACTAGCGGGGGGGCCAAAGATACGCAGTATTTT.